Below, 26 T cell receptor beta chains from the same sample are listed, as sequenced in a study of T cell changes during pregnancy in multiple sclerosis. The method was immunoSEQ multiplex PCR; TCRdb's version includes in-frame clones alone and lacks a portion of them. Counted here are fewer than 30,000 clones, under 95% occurring once; the ten biggest clones make up under 10%. This material consisted of CD8+ T cells from peripheral blood mononuclear cells, taken in the third trimester of pregnancy. These receptors came from a female donor in good health, enrolled as a control in a pregnancy study.

The rearrangement uses TRBV6-5 and TRBJ2-5; 7 nucleotides match TRBD2. This CDR3 is built from 14 residues. CDR1 and CDR2 from the germline V gene are MNHEY and SVGAGI. The ends lost 6 bases at V and 1 base at J; junction bases unmatched: 5. CDR3 sequence: CASRRPGGQETQYF. The CDR3 DNA reads as TGTGCCAGCAGGCGGCCGGGAGGCCAAGAGACCCAGTACTTC.

The J gene is TRBJ2-1, the V gene TRBV7-9; D is ambiguous. This CDR3 is built from 14 residues. The germline V and J ends were trimmed by 0 bases and 4 bases, with 7 bases remaining between them. Germline CDR1 and CDR2: SEHNR and FQNEAQ (reference sequence). The CDR3 sequence is CASSLASTYNEQFF. The CDR3 DNA follows: TGTGCCAGCAGCTTAGCGAGCACGTACAATGAGCAGTTCTTC.

The gene calls are TRBV27 and TRBJ2-3, with D perhaps TRBD1 (5 bases). Trimming took off 5 bases at V and 2 bases at J, with 14 bases between the two ends. This CDR3 spans 15 amino acids. CDR1 is MNHEY and CDR2 is SMNVEV in the germline V gene (reference sequence). CDR3 coding DNA: TGTGCCAGCAGTCCATACAGGTTTTCCACAGATACGCAGTATTTT. It is translated as CASSPYRFSTDTQYF.

V is TRBV5-4 and J is TRBJ2-7; 8 bases fit TRBD2. Germline CDR1 is SGHNT and CDR2 is YYREEE (reference sequence). The CDR3 sequence is 14 residues long. The J segment lost 2 bases and the V segment lost 4 bases, leaving 5 bases of the junction unmatched. DNA of the CDR3: TGTGCCAGCAGCGCGGGACTAGTAACCTACGAGCAGTACTTC. Translated, it gives CASSAGLVTYEQYF.

The chain is built from TRBV7-9 and TRBJ2-1; D is perhaps TRBD2 (5 bases). This CDR3 has 14 amino acids. The germline V gene has CDR1 SEHNR and CDR2 FQNEAQ (reference sequence). With 10 bases removed from V and 1 base from J, the gap between germline ends came to 14 bases. Here the CDR3 reads CATQSGTSYNEQFF. The CDR3 nucleotides are TGTGCCACCCAGAGCGGCACGTCCTACAATGAGCAGTTCTTC.

This chain links TRBV5-6 with TRBJ1-2; TRBD1 agrees at 9 bases. This CDR3 has 14 residues. Per the germline V gene, CDR1 is SGHDT and CDR2 is YYEEEE. With 2 bases clipped from V and 4 bases from J, the junction kept 3 bases outside the gene matches. The CDR3 protein is CASSFGTGTYGYTF. DNA of the CDR3: TGTGCCAGCAGCTTCGGGACAGGGACCTATGGCTACACCTTC.

The V gene is TRBV28, the J gene TRBJ2-1; 8 nucleotides align to TRBD1. Per germline, CDR1 MDHEN and CDR2 SYDVKM. The CDR3 runs to 16 residues. The junction had 18 bases not matched to a gene; V was cut back by 8 bases and J by 9 bases. The CDR3 DNA sequence: TGTGCCAGCTGCCCGCACAGGGGGGTGATATCTCTTGAGCAGTTCTTC. Translated: CASCPHRGVISLEQFF.

V is TRBV6-4 and J is TRBJ2-3; 10 bases agree with TRBD2. This CDR3 has 15 residues. The junction had 5 bases not matched to a gene; V was cut back by 6 bases and J by 2 bases. Germline assignment: CDR1 MRHNA and CDR2 SNTAGT. The CDR3 DNA reads TGTGCCAGCAGAGCCGGGACTAGCGACACAGATACGCAGTATTTT. Amino acids: CASRAGTSDTDTQYF.

This rearrangement joins TRBV27 to TRBJ2-1; D is uncertain. The length of the CDR3 is 11 residues. Trimming removed 10 bases at V and 4 bases at J, with 8 bases between. CDR1 and CDR2 from the germline V gene are MNHEY and SMNVEV (reference sequence). CDR3 bases: TGTGCCACCTCTAATTACAATGAGCAGTTCTTC. This codes for CATSNYNEQFF.

J is TRBJ2-1 and V is TRBV7-8; D remains unclear. CDR1 SGHVS and CDR2 FQNEAQ come from the germline V gene. This CDR3 region has 15 residues. V gave up 1 base and J gave up 0 bases, with 7 bases separating them. This chain's CDR3 is CASSLGASSYNEQFF. CDR3 coding DNA: TGTGCCAGCAGCTTAGGGGCCAGCTCCTACAATGAGCAGTTCTTC.

This sequence joins TRBV5-5 and TRBJ2-1, with D tentatively TRBD2 (5 bases). The CDR3 covers 14 residues. Germline V gene sequence: CDR1 SGHKS, CDR2 YYEKEE (reference sequence). V lost 0 bases and J 8 bases, leaving 12 bases between the germline ends. The CDR3 DNA sequence: TGTGCCAGCAGCTTGGGGGAGTTAATCGATGAGCAGTTCTTC. It translates to CASSLGELIDEQFF.

V is TRBV4-1 and J is TRBJ1-3, with TRBD1 identical over 7 bases. With V trimmed by 2 bases and J by 5 bases, 9 bases remained unmatched. CDR1 is MGHRA, CDR2 YSYEKL, per germline. This CDR3 comprises 16 residues. DNA for the CDR3: TGCGCCAGCAGCCAATATAAAGGGGGCGAAAGAAACACCATATATTTT. Encoded protein: CASSQYKGGERNTIYF.

The gene calls are TRBV2 and TRBJ2-4; possible D gene TRBD1, 6 bases. Germline V gene data show CDR1 as SNHLY and CDR2 as FYNNEI. V shed 3 bases and J shed 1 base, with 7 bases lying between them. CDR3 length: 14 residues. The CDR3 here is CASSDRGAKNIQYF. CDR3 nucleotide sequence: TGTGCCAGCAGTGACAGGGGTGCCAAAAACATTCAGTACTTC.

The chain recombines TRBV6-5 with TRBJ2-1, with TRBD2 identical over 7 bases. Germline assignment: CDR1 MNHEY and CDR2 SVGAGI. Trimming took 2 bases from V and 7 from J; bases not matched to a gene: 5. This CDR3 is 14 amino acids long. The CDR3 DNA follows: TGTGCCAGCAGTTACGGACTAGAATCTAATGAGCAGTTCTTC. It encodes CASSYGLESNEQFF.

The chain employs TRBV7-2 and TRBJ2-3; 7 bases are a match to TRBD2. Trimming took 3 bases from V and 6 from J; bases not matched to a gene: 9. CDR3 length: 15 amino acids. Germline-derived CDR1 and CDR2 are SGHTA and FQGNSA. The CDR3 reads CASSFSASGVDTQYF. Written as DNA, the CDR3 is TGTGCCAGCAGCTTCAGTGCTAGCGGTGTGGATACGCAGTATTTT.

The chain uses TRBV29-1 and TRBJ2-7; D call uncertain. This CDR3 contains 12 residues. Between the trimmed V and J ends, which lost 7 bases and 2 bases, there was a span of 12 bases. The germline gives CDR1 SQVTM, CDR2 ANQGSEA. The CDR3 sequence is CSALLPTYEQYF. DNA of the CDR3: TGCAGCGCCCTACTACCGACCTACGAGCAGTACTTC.

The CDR3 loop reads CASTERGYNEQFF. CDR3 nucleotide sequence: TGTGCCAGCACCGAAAGGGGGTACAATGAGCAGTTCTTC. The J gene is TRBJ2-1, the V gene TRBV28; D is possibly TRBD1 (6 bases). The CDR3 is 13 residues long. CDR1 and CDR2 (germline): MDHEN, SYDVKM. Deletions cut 7 bases from V and 4 bases from J, with 11 bases between.

The V call is TRBV7-7, the J call TRBJ2-1, with a weak D call TRBD1 (6 bases). Germline values: CDR1 SSHAT, CDR2 FNYEAQ (reference sequence). The CDR3 covers 11 residues. CDR3 in amino acids: CATGQYNEQFF. The CDR3 DNA is TGTGCTACCGGACAGTACAATGAGCAGTTCTTC.

J is TRBJ1-1 and V is TRBV5-5; D unresolved. This CDR3 has 13 amino acids. Trimming left V 7 bases short and J 1 base short, with 11 bases between. Germline lookup yields CDR1 SGHKS and CDR2 YYEKEE (reference sequence). The CDR3 nucleotides are TGTGCCAGCCTATTCTTTACGAACACTGAAGCTTTCTTT. Its protein is CASLFFTNTEAFF.

With regard to this clone: A junction boundary mismatches the germline segment, possibly from a read error. The chain recombines TRBV7-7 with TRBJ1-4; the D is unclear. Looked up from germline, CDR1 is SSHAT and CDR2 is FNYEAQ (reference sequence). This CDR3 is 16 amino acids long. CDR3 amino acids: CASSCIGSPTNEKLFF. The DNA of the CDR3 is TGTGCTAGCAGCTGTATAGGTAGCCCCACTAATGAAAAACTGTTTTTT.

The chain links TRBV19 to TRBJ1-5; maybe TRBD1 (6 bases). This CDR3 contains 14 residues. Germline CDR1 LNHDA, CDR2 SQIVND (reference sequence). With 4 bases removed from V and 5 bases from J, the gap between germline ends came to 12 bases. DNA of the CDR3: TGTGCCAGTAGTAAAACACAGGGAGATCAGCCCCAGCATTTT. Translation: CASSKTQGDQPQHF.

This clone was picked up a small number of times. J is TRBJ2-3 and V is TRBV28; 7 nucleotides align to TRBD2. The ends lost 7 bases at V and 2 bases at J; junction bases unmatched: 12. The CDR3 has 16 amino acids. The V gene's germline CDR1 is MDHEN and CDR2 SYDVKM. CDR3 nucleotide sequence: TGTGCCAGCACCTCGTTTGGGCTAGCGGTCACAGATACGCAGTATTTT. Translated, it gives CASTSFGLAVTDTQYF.

The chain recombines TRBV19 with TRBJ1-2, with 9 bases fitting TRBD1. CDR1 and CDR2 from the germline V gene are LNHDA and SQIVND (reference sequence). The CDR3 spans 14 residues. V shed 5 bases and J 1 base; nucleotides not matched to a gene: 2. CDR3 residues: CASSPDRGNYGYTF. CDR3 nucleotides: TGTGCCAGTAGTCCGGACAGGGGTAACTATGGCTACACCTTC.

The J gene is TRBJ2-1, the V gene TRBV7-9, with D tentatively TRBD2 (6 bases). Between the trimmed V and J ends, which lost 5 bases and 2 bases, there was a span of 13 bases. The germline V gene has CDR1 SEHNR and CDR2 FQNEAQ (reference sequence). There are 15 residues in the CDR3. CDR3 region: CASSAPGGTYNEQFF. The DNA for the CDR3 is TGTGCCAGCAGCGCCCCGGGCGGGACCTACAATGAGCAGTTCTTC.

The rearrangement uses TRBV7-9 and TRBJ2-7; 7 nucleotides agree with TRBD2. Germline V gene sequence: CDR1 SEHNR, CDR2 FQNEAQ (reference sequence). CDR3 size: 16 residues. Trimming removed 3 bases from V and 3 bases from J; junction bases left unmatched: 11. CDR3 DNA sequence: TGTGCCAGCAGCTTCTTCAGGGACGGGACTAACTACGAGCAGTACTTC. Translating it yields CASSFFRDGTNYEQYF.

This clone came up once. V usage is TRBV4-1 and J usage is TRBJ2-2, with 12 bases lining up with TRBD2. Trimming at V came to 2 bases and at J to 7 bases, leaving 5 bases not matched to a gene. The germline V gene has CDR1 MGHRA and CDR2 YSYEKL. CDR3 length: 16 residues. CDR3 protein: CASSQLAGGQNGELFF. The CDR3 DNA is TGCGCCAGCAGCCAACTAGCGGGAGGGCAAAACGGGGAGCTGTTTTTT.